Listed below are T cell receptor beta chains from one sample, sequenced in a study of blood T cell repertoires in COVID-19. Assay: immunoSEQ multiplex PCR; the TCRdb copy retains only in-frame clones and omits some. The sample shows approximately 170,000 clones, approximately 85% of them seen only once. What was sequenced was peripheral blood. Receptors originate from a man older than 75 with COVID-19, enrolled during active disease. The CDR3 runs from the conserved cysteine through the conserved F or W. Fields, in order: clone size, J gene, D gene, V gene, CDR3 protein, CDR3 DNA. D genes are given only for firm matches. Not every row has a clone size; where given, it reads once, few, many or a size class.

>-|TRBJ2-1|TRBD2|TRBV7-2
CASSLGSSGGPTYNEQFF
TGTGCCAGCAGCTTAGGATCTAGCGGGGGCCCAACGTACAATGAGCAGTTCTTC
>-|TRBJ1-1|TRBD1|TRBV6-5
CASSRPTGRTEAFF
TGTGCCAGCAGTCGCCCGACAGGGAGGACTGAAGCTTTCTTT
>-|TRBJ1-6|-|TRBV5-1
CASSLGTVNNSPLHF
TGCGCCAGCAGCTTGGGGACAGTTAATAATTCACCCCTCCACTTT
>-|TRBJ1-2|TRBD1|TRBV13
CASSHRRGTGGYGYTF
TGTGCCAGCAGCCACCGCCGCGGGACAGGGGGTTATGGCTACACCTTC
>-|TRBJ2-2|TRBD1|TRBV6-5
CASSLWDRGELFF
TGTGCCAGCAGTCTCTGGGACAGGGGAGAGCTGTTTTTT
>-|TRBJ1-1|-|TRBV19
CASTGDTEAFF
TGTGCCAGTACAGGGGACACTGAAGCTTTCTTT
>-|TRBJ1-1|TRBD1|TRBV19
CASSIRDRQNTEAFF
TGTGCCAGTAGCATCCGGGACAGACAGAACACTGAAGCTTTCTTT
>-|TRBJ1-3|-|TRBV11-3
CASSLDNSGNTIYF
TGTGCCAGCAGCTTAGACAACTCTGGAAACACCATATATTTT
>-|TRBJ2-3|-|TRBV27
CASSSSYQDTQYF
TGTGCCAGCAGTTCCTCTTACCAGGATACGCAGTATTTT
>-|TRBJ1-5|TRBD1|TRBV10-3
CAISDQGASNQPQHF
TGTGCCATCAGTGACCAGGGGGCAAGCAATCAGCCCCAGCATTTT
>-|TRBJ1-5|TRBD1|TRBV6-6
CASSYGQGNDQPQHF
TGTGCCAGCAGTTACGGACAGGGAAATGATCAGCCCCAGCATTTT
>-|TRBJ1-5|-|TRBV6-5
CASTRESNQPQHF
TGTGCCAGCACGAGGGAGAGCAATCAGCCCCAGCATTTT
>-|TRBJ2-2|-|TRBV11-3
CASSSVRGTGELFF
TGTGCCAGCAGCTCTGTAAGAGGGACCGGGGAGCTGTTTTTT
>-|TRBJ1-1|TRBD1|TRBV5-1
CASSFLGGQNMNTEAFF
TGCGCCAGCAGCTTCCTTGGGGGACAGAACATGAACACTGAAGCTTTCTTT
>-|TRBJ1-5|-|TRBV28
CASTSHPSNQPQHF
TGTGCCAGCACCAGTCACCCGAGCAATCAGCCCCAGCATTTT
>once|TRBJ1-5|-|TRBV5-5
CASSLDPASGPQHF
TGTGCCAGCAGCTTGGACCCCGCTAGCGGGCCCCAGCATTTT
>-|TRBJ2-7|-|TRBV5-1
CASSLRSLSSYEQYF
TGCGCCAGCAGCTTGCGGAGCCTTAGCTCCTACGAGCAGTACTTC
>-|TRBJ2-1|-|TRBV7-3
CASSFSGSSYNEQFF
TGTGCCAGCAGCTTCTCGGGGAGCTCCTACAATGAGCAGTTCTTC
>-|TRBJ1-5|-|TRBV5-6
CASSLGGLGNQPQHF
TGTGCCAGCAGCTTGGGGGGACTAGGCAATCAGCCCCAGCATTTT
>once|TRBJ2-3|TRBD1|TRBV24-1
CATSGRDRGSDTQYF
TGTGCCACCAGTGGCCGGGACAGGGGGTCAGATACGCAGTATTTT
>-|TRBJ2-7|TRBD1|TRBV4-2
CASSPGQGRTYEQYF
TGTGCCAGCAGCCCGGGACAGGGTAGAACCTACGAGCAGTACTTC
>-|TRBJ2-3|-|TRBV5-1
CASSLGRQALADTQYF
TGCGCCAGCAGCTTGGGCAGGCAGGCCCTCGCAGATACGCAGTATTTT
>-|TRBJ2-5|TRBD2|TRBV19
CASSIRASGLQETQYF
TGTGCCAGTAGTATACGGGCTAGCGGGCTACAAGAGACCCAGTACTTC
>-|TRBJ2-2|-|TRBV4-1
CASSQDGGRGWKELFF
TGCGCCAGCAGCCAAGACGGGGGACGGGGGTGGAAGGAGCTGTTTTTT
>-|TRBJ1-1|-|TRBV19
CASSSVAEAFF
TGTGCCAGTAGCTCGGTAGCTGAAGCTTTCTTT
>-|TRBJ1-1|-|TRBV11-2
CASIPSRWNTEAFF
TGTGCCAGCATCCCAAGCCGCTGGAACACTGAAGCTTTCTTT
>-|TRBJ1-4|-|TRBV10-3
CAISESMTGNNEKLFF
TGTGCCATCAGTGAGTCTATGACAGGAAACAATGAAAAACTGTTTTTT
>-|TRBJ1-1|TRBD1|TRBV3-1/TRBV3-2
CASSQTDRESSEAFF
TGTGCCAGCAGCCAGACGGACAGGGAAAGCTCTGAAGCTTTCTTT
>-|TRBJ2-1|TRBD1|TRBV5-1
CASSFTGVGSYNEQFF
TGCGCCAGCAGCTTTACAGGGGTGGGCTCCTACAATGAGCAGTTCTTC
>-|TRBJ2-2|-|TRBV27
CAKTRAGASTGELFF
TGTGCCAAGACACGGGCAGGGGCGAGCACCGGGGAGCTGTTTTTT
>once|TRBJ1-2|-|TRBV5-8
CASSLLRANYGYTF
TGTGCCAGCAGCTTGCTCAGGGCTAACTATGGCTACACCTTC
>-|TRBJ2-3|-|TRBV11-3
CASSQGSGSTDTQYF
TGTGCCAGCAGTCAGGGATCCGGGAGCACAGATACGCAGTATTTT